This T cell receptor beta chain was identified in a study of cytomegalovirus exposure and HLA in healthy donors. Overall study: A data release that came early held roughly 80 million unique TCRs from HLA-typed donors. For the roughly 400 genotyped donors, about 79% fell within the Caucasian-associated ancestry cluster.

Germline-derived CDR1 and CDR2 are SGDLS and YYNGEE. This CDR3 is 13 amino acids long. Both 60 Vbeta primers and 13 Jbeta primers went into the PCR. The data were produced by immunoSEQ multiplex PCR, yet TCRdb's version contains in-frame clones alone and is incomplete. The sample contains under 200,000 clones, 70% to 80% of which appear only once. Points on this clone: Its target is unknown.

General study points: In a later analysis, across HLA loci, associated TCR counts were highest for DRB1, lowest for HLA-C. A later analysis reported that several of the most significant clusters appeared to be linked to common viral pathogens, among them Epstein-Barr virus.

Specimen: PBMCs. The clonotype comes from a woman under 40 in good health and CMV-seropositive. The chain recombines TRBV9 with TRBJ2-5, with 7 bases matching TRBD1. With the DNA end fitting TRBJ2-7 better, the J assignment may be wrong. DNA of the CDR3: TGTGCCAGCAGCGCCGGGACAGACTACGAGCAGTACTTC. Amino acids: CASSAGTDYEQYF.